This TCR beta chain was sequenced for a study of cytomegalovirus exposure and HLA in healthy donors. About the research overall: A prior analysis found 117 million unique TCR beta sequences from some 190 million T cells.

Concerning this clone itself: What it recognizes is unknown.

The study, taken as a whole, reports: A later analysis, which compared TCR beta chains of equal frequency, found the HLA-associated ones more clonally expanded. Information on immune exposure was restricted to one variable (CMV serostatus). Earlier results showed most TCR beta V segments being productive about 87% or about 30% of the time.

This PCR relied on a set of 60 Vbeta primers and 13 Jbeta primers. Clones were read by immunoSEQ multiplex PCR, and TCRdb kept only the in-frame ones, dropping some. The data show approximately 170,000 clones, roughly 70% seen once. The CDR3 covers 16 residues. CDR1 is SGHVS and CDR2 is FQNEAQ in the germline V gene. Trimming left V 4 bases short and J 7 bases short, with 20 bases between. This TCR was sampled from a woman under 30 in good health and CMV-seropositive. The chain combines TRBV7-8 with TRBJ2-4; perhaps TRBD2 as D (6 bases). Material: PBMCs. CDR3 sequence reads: CASSSPWDSSANIQYF. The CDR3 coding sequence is TGTGCCAGCAGCTCCCCCTGGGACTCCTCCGCGAACATTCAGTACTTC.